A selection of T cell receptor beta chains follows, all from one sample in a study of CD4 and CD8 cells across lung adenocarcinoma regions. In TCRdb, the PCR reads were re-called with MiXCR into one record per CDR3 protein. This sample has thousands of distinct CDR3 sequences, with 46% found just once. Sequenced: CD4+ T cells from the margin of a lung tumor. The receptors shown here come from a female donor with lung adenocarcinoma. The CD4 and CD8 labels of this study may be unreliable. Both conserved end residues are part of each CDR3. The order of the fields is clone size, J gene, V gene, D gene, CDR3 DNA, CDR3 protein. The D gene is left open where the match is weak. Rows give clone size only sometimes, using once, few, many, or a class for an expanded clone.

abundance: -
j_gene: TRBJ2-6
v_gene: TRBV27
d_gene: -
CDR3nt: TGTGCCAGCAGTTTAGGAAGGGGTTCGGGGGCCAACGTCCTGTACTTC
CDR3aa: CASSLGRGSGANVLYF

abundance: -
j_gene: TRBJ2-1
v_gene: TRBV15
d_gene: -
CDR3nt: TGTGCCACCAGCTTGAGCTCCTACAATGAGCAGTTCTTC
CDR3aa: CATSLSSYNEQFF

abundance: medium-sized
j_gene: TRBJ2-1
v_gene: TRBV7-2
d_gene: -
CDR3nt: TGTGCCAGCAGCTTAGTCCCCTATGAGCAGTTCTTC
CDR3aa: CASSLVPYEQFF

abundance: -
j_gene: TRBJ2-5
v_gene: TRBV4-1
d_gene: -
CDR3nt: TGCGCCGGGGGCCACGGGGGGCGGGATCTAGAGACGCAGTATTTC
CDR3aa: CAGGHGGRDLETQYF

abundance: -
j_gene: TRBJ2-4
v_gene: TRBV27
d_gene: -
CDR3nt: TGTGCCAGCAGCGAGAGGGGGGGGTTTACCAAAAACACGCAGTACTTC
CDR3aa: CASSERGGFTKNTQYF

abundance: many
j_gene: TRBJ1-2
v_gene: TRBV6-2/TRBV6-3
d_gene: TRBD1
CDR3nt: TGTGCCAGCAGTTACGTGTCTACAGGGGGGTCCAATGGCTACACCTTC
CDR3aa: CASSYVSTGGSNGYTF

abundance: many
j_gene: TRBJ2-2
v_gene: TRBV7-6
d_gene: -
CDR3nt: TGTGCCAGCGATCAGGGCACCGGGGAGCTGTTTTTT
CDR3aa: CASDQGTGELFF

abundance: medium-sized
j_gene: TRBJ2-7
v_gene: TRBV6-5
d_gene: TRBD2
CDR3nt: TGTGCCAGCAGTTACACCCCCGCATCCACTAGCGGTTCCCGCTACGAGCAGTACTTC
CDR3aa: CASSYTPASTSGSRYEQYF

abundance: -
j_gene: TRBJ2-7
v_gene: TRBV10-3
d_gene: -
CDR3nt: TGTGCCGGGGCATCTGAAGTCTACGAGCAGTACTTC
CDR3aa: CAGASEVYEQYF

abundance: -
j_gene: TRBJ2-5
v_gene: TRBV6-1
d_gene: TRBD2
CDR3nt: TGTGCCAGCAGTGAGGTTCCCGGACTAGGGAGGGAGACCCAGTACTTC
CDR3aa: CASSEVPGLGRETQYF

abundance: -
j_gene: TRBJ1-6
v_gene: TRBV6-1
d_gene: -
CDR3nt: TGTGCCAGCAGTGTCGAGGGGTCCTATAATTCACCCCTCCACTTT
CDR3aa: CASSVEGSYNSPLHF

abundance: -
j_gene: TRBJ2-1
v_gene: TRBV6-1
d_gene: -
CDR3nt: TGTGCCAGCAGGGGGCTGAGCGCCTACAACAAGCAGTTCTTC
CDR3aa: CASRGLSAYNKQFF

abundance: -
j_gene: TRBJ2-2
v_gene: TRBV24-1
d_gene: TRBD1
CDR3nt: TGTGCCACCAGGGAGACAGGGGGAACCGGGGAGCTGTTTTTT
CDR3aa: CATRETGGTGELFF

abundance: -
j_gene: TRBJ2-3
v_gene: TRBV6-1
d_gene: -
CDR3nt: TGTGCCAGTCGTTCTAGCGGCGGGGGCCGAAACCCAGATACCCAGTATTTT
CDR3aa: CASRSSGGGRNPDTQYF

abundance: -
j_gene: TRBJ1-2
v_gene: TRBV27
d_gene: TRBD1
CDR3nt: TGTGCCAGCAGTCACCAATCCTCAGGGGGCAACTATGGCTACACCTTC
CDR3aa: CASSHQSSGGNYGYTF

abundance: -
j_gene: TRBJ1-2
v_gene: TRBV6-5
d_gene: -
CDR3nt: TGTGCCAGCAGTTACGATGGGCCCTATGGCTACACCTTC
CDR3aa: CASSYDGPYGYTF

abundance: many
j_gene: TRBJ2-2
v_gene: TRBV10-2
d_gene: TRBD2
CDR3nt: TGCGCCAGCAGCCCTCGGGCGGGAGGAACCGGGGAGCTGTTTTTT
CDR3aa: CASSPRAGGTGELFF

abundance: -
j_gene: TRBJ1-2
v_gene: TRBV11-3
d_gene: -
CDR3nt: TGTGCCAGCAGCTTAGTAGGGGGAGGCGGCTACACCTTC
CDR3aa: CASSLVGGGGYTF

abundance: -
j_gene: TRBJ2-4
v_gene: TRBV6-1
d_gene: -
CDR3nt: TGTGCCAGCAGTGGGGTCAGTGCCAAAGACATTCAGTACTTT
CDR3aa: CASSGVSAKDIQYF

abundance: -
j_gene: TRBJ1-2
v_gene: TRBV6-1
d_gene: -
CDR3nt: TGTGCCAGCAGGGGGTCCTATGGTTCGCGAGGAAACTATGGCTACACCTTC
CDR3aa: CASRGSYGSRGNYGYTF

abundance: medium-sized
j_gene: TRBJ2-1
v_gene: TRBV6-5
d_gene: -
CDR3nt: TGTGCCAGCAGTTACTCCATGGGCTCGGGCGGAGTAAACCCCAGGGATGAGCAGTTCTTC
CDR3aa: CASSYSMGSGGVNPRDEQFF

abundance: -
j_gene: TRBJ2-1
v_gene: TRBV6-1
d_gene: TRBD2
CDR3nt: TGTGCCAGCAGTCGTCCTTCTAGCGGGAGGGCCGCTGAGCAGTTCTTC
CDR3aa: CASSRPSSGRAAEQFF

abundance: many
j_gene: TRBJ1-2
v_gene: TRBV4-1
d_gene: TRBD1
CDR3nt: TGCGCCAGCAGCCAACAACAGGGGTCCTATGGCTACACCTTC
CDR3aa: CASSQQQGSYGYTF

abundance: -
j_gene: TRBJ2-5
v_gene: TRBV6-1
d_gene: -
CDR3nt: TGTGCTAGCGAGGGACGCGCGGGGTTGGACCAAAAGACCCAGTACTTC
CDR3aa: CASEGRAGLDQKTQYF

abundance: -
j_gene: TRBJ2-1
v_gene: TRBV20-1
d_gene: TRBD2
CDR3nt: TGCAGTGCTAGAGATAACCCGCTAGCGGGAGAGGGCCATGAGCAGTTCTTC
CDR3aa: CSARDNPLAGEGHEQFF

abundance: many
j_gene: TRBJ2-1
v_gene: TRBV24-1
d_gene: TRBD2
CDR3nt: TGTGCCACCGGAGGGGCGGGGGTCGATGAGCAGTTCTTC
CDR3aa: CATGGAGVDEQFF

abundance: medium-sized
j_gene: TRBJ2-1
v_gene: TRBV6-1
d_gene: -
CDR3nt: TGTGCCACCGTAATGAAACACTACAATGAGCAGTTCTTC
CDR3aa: CATVMKHYNEQFF

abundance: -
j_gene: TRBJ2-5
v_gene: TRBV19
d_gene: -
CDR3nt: TGTGCCAGTAGTATCCAATCGAAGGAGACCCAGTACTTC
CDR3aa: CASSIQSKETQYF

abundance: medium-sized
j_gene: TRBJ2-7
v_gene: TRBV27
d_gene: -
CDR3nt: TGTGCCAGCAGTTTCGATAGGACAGCCCCCTACGAGCAGTACTTC
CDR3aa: CASSFDRTAPYEQYF

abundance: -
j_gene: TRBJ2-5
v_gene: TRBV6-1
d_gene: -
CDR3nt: TGTGCCAGCAGTGAAGTAACAAGGGCTGGGGAGACCCTGTCCTTC
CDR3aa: CASSEVTRAGETLSF

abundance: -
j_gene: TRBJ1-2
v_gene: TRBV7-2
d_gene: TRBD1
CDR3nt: TGTGCCAGCAGCCCCCGGACAGGGATCGGTGGCTACACCTTC
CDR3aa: CASSPRTGIGGYTF

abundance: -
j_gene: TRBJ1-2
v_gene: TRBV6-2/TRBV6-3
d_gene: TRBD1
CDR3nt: TGTGCCAGCGCCAAGGCTGGGACAGGGATTAACTATGGCTACACCTTC
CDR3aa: CASAKAGTGINYGYTF